The clone carrying this T cell receptor (beta chain) was observed many times. Its antigen is currently unknown. Amplified TCR beta CDR3 regions came from RNA transcripts. The HTBI primer set drove a first-round RT-PCR of the TCR CDR3. TCRdb re-called the multiplex PCR reads with MiXCR, one entry per CDR3 protein. The sample has about 610,000 distinct CDR3 sequences; roughly 15% are singletons. Germline V gives CDR1 SQVTM, CDR2 ANQGSEA. Trimming shortened V by 6 bases and J by 7 bases, and 15 bases separated the two germline ends. This CDR3 contains 12 residues. This record belongs to a study of T cells in Graves' hyperthyroidism and ophthalmopathy. Study-wide results and limits: In the blood, most expanded thyroid clonotypes above 0.001 appeared as well. Using 13 V-J features, a model discriminated ophthalmopathy from stable hyperthyroidism. Ophthalmopathy, as predicted by the model, came a median 6.5 months after the prediction.

The receptor's source is a middle-aged woman with Graves' ophthalmopathy. The sequenced sample was blood. The gene calls are TRBV29-1 and TRBJ2-5, with TRBD1 as a possible D gene (6 bases). Here the CDR3 reads CSVGDIGGTQYF. CDR3 coding DNA: TGCAGCGTCGGGGACATAGGAGGGACCCAGTACTTC.